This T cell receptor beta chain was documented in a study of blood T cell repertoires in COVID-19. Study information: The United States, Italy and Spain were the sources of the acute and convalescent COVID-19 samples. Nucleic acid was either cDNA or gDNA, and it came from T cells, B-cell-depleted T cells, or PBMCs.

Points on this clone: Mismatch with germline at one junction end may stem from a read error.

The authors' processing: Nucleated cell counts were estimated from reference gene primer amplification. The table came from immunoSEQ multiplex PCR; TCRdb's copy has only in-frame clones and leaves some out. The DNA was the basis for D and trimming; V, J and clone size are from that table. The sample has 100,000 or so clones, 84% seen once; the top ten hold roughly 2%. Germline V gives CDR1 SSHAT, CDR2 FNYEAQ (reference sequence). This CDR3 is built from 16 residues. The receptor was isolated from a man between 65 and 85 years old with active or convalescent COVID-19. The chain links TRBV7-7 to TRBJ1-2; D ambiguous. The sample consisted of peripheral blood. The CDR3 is CASSFLWEGANYGYTF. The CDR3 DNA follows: TGTGCTAGCAGCTTTCTCTGGGAGGGTGCTAACTATGGCTACACCTTC.